The rows below give T cell receptor beta chains drawn from one sample of a study of shared clonotypes between healthy human individuals. Only in-frame clones appear in the TCRdb table, and some are missing; sequencing was by immunoSEQ multiplex PCR. Among over a million clones listed, around 95% were seen once. The sample consisted of naive CD4+ T cells sorted from blood. These receptors were collected from a man between 25 and 39 years old in good health. The conserved cysteine and the conserved F or W are not part of the CDR3 here. For some rows the clone size is stated as once, few or many, or as a class when expanded; others skip it.

J: TRBJ2-2
size: NA
V: TRBV7-9
CDR3: ASSPGRDFVGELF

J: TRBJ2-7
size: NA
V: TRBV5-4
CDR3: ASSSRSGSSYEQY

J: TRBJ2-3
size: NA
V: TRBV5-1
CDR3: ASSMTVNTQY

J: TRBJ1-4
size: NA
V: TRBV30
CDR3: AASSGPGKLF

J: TRBJ2-7
size: NA
V: TRBV18
CDR3: ASSPRDRTYYEQY

J: TRBJ1-5
size: NA
V: TRBV19
CDR3: ASRRGSGGPQH

J: TRBJ1-5
size: NA
V: TRBV10-3
CDR3: AISESNRIGRQPQH

J: TRBJ2-7
size: NA
V: TRBV4-1
CDR3: ASSQEGTGVFVEQY

J: TRBJ1-4
size: NA
V: TRBV10-3
CDR3: AISERPWDRGNEKLF

J: TRBJ1-2
size: NA
V: TRBV19
CDR3: ASSPGQYGYT

J: TRBJ2-5
size: NA
V: TRBV19
CDR3: ASSPRAYQETQY

J: TRBJ2-3
size: NA
V: TRBV14
CDR3: ASSQGVAGGSADTQY

J: TRBJ2-3
size: NA
V: TRBV4-2
CDR3: ASSPNPGMEGLQDTQY

J: TRBJ1-1
size: NA
V: TRBV28
CDR3: ASSRTGGLLDTEAF

J: TRBJ2-3
size: NA
V: TRBV10-3
CDR3: AIGRRSVWSSTDTQY

J: TRBJ1-4
size: once
V: TRBV28
CDR3: ASREQGEKLF